A selection of T cell receptor beta chains follows, all from one sample in a study of identifying expanded T cells in peripheral blood. Profiling relied on immunoSEQ multiplex PCR, and the TCRdb table lists in-frame clones only, not all of them. Here the sample spans around 120,000 clones, roughly 82% being singletons. Sequenced material: blood. These receptors all stem from a person between 18 and 69 years old in good health. Each CDR3 is given with its conserved first and last residue. Fields, in order: D gene, J gene, clone size, V gene, CDR3 DNA, CDR3 protein. The D gene is left open where the match is weak. Size values are once, few and many counts, or a class for expanded clones, and some rows have none.

>NA|TRBJ2-7|NA|TRBV2
TGTGCCAGCAGTGGCCTCGGAACCCACGGCTACGAGCAGTACTTC
CASSGLGTHGYEQYF
>TRBD1|TRBJ2-2|NA|TRBV19
TGTGCCAGTTACGGACAGGGGCTGTTTTTT
CASYGQGLFF
>NA|TRBJ1-4|NA|TRBV9
TGTGCCAGCAGCGTAGGTCCAGGGCGGAATAATGAAAAACTGTTTTTT
CASSVGPGRNNEKLFF
>NA|TRBJ1-4|NA|TRBV7-9
TGTGCCAGCAGCTACCGACAGTCAACTAATGAAAAACTGTTTTTT
CASSYRQSTNEKLFF
>NA|TRBJ1-1|NA|TRBV18
TGTGCCAGCTCACCCTCCGGGTCGAACACTGAAGCTTTCTTT
CASSPSGSNTEAFF
>TRBD1|TRBJ2-3|NA|TRBV4-3
TGCGCCAGCAGCCCCCAGACAGGGGGCACAGATACGCAGTATTTT
CASSPQTGGTDTQYF
>NA|TRBJ2-7|NA|TRBV13
TGTGCCAGCAGCTTAGGCACAGGCCCGGTGTACGAGCAGTACTTC
CASSLGTGPVYEQYF
>TRBD1|TRBJ1-2|few|TRBV30
TGTGCCTGGCATCTGACAGGGTTGGCTGGCTACACCTTC
CAWHLTGLAGYTF
>NA|TRBJ1-1|NA|TRBV7-2
TGTGCCAGCAGCCGATTGAGCGCTATGAACACTGAAGCTTTCTTT
CASSRLSAMNTEAFF
>NA|TRBJ1-2|NA|TRBV5-4
TGTGCCAGCAGCCGAGAAGCTTATGGCTACACCTTC
CASSREAYGYTF
>TRBD1|TRBJ1-1|NA|TRBV30
TGTGCCTGGAGCCCACAGGGGGCTGAAGCTTTCTTT
CAWSPQGAEAFF
>NA|TRBJ2-5|NA|TRBV5-1
TGCGCCAGCAGCTCCGGACAGCAAGAGACCCAGTACTTC
CASSSGQQETQYF
>NA|TRBJ2-2|NA|TRBV5-4
TGTGCCAGCAGCTCAGTGGTTCAGGTCACCGGGGAGCTGTTTTTT
CASSSVVQVTGELFF
>NA|TRBJ2-2|NA|TRBV5-4
TGTGCCAGCAGCTTCGAATACACCGGGGAGCTGTTTTTT
CASSFEYTGELFF
>NA|TRBJ2-2|NA|TRBV7-2
TGTGCCAGCAGCTTAAGGAGGGGCGCGAACACCGGGGAGCTGTTTTTT
CASSLRRGANTGELFF
>TRBD1|TRBJ2-7|NA|TRBV5-1
TGCGCCAGCAGCCCCGGACAGGGGGCATCCTACGAGCAGTACTTC
CASSPGQGASYEQYF
>NA|TRBJ1-2|NA|TRBV5-6
TGTGCCAGCAGCTTGGTTTACAGGGCAAATGGCTACACCTTC
CASSLVYRANGYTF
>NA|TRBJ2-7|NA|TRBV27
TGTGCCAGCAGTCCCCGTGGGGGCCTAGGGGACGAGCAGTACTTC
CASSPRGGLGDEQYF
>NA|TRBJ1-2|NA|TRBV30
TGTGCCTGGAGCTCCGGTGGGGTCTTTGGCTACACCTTC
CAWSSGGVFGYTF
>NA|TRBJ2-1|NA|TRBV27
TGTGCCAGCAGTCCTGGGGTCGGCTCCTACAATGAGCAGTTCTTC
CASSPGVGSYNEQFF
>NA|TRBJ2-1|once|TRBV6-6
TGTGCCAGCACCCAAAGCTCCTACAATGAGCAGTTCTTC
CASTQSSYNEQFF
>NA|TRBJ2-2|once|TRBV11-3
TGTGCCAGCAGCTTAGATCAACAGACCGGGGAGCTGTTTTTT
CASSLDQQTGELFF
>NA|TRBJ2-7|few|TRBV19
TGTGCCAGTAGTAAGATTGCGGTTGGCCCCACCTCCTACGAGCAGTACTTC
CASSKIAVGPTSYEQYF
>TRBD2|TRBJ2-7|NA|TRBV9
TGTGCCAGCAGCGCCGCCTCTAGCGGGGCCCCCTACGAGCAGTACTTC
CASSAASSGAPYEQYF
>NA|TRBJ2-3|NA|TRBV30
TGTGCCTGGACGGCGCTTGGAGGGAGTCCAGATACGCAGTATTTT
CAWTALGGSPDTQYF
>NA|TRBJ2-7|NA|TRBV7-9
TGTGCCAGCAGCTTATCCGGGACACCCTCCTACGAGCAGTACTTC
CASSLSGTPSYEQYF
>NA|TRBJ1-3|NA|TRBV4-2
TGTGCCAGCAGCCAAGATAGACGGGGGAGCTCTGGAAACACCATATATTTT
CASSQDRRGSSGNTIYF
>NA|TRBJ1-1|NA|TRBV6-6
TGTGCCAGCAGTTTAGTGACTGAAGCTTTCTTT
CASSLVTEAFF
>NA|TRBJ1-2|NA|TRBV11-3
TGTGCCAGCAGTCGGACAGACTATGGCTACACCTTC
CASSRTDYGYTF
>NA|TRBJ2-1|NA|TRBV30
TGTGCCTGGAGACCAGGAATTACCTACAATGAGCAGTTCTTC
CAWRPGITYNEQFF
>NA|TRBJ1-2|NA|TRBV6-6
TGTGCCAGCAGTTACATCGTACGGGGCTATGGCTACACCTTC
CASSYIVRGYGYTF
>NA|TRBJ1-2|NA|TRBV7-9
TGTGCCAGCAGCTTAGTACAGAACTATGGCTACACCTTC
CASSLVQNYGYTF
>NA|TRBJ2-3|NA|TRBV5-4
TGTGCCAGCAGCTTTTGGGGTGGGGGAGATACGCAGTATTTT
CASSFWGGGDTQYF
>TRBD1|TRBJ1-5|NA|TRBV7-8
TGTGCCAGCAGCAGGTCGCTCGGGACAGGGATACAGCCCCAGCATTTT
CASSRSLGTGIQPQHF
>NA|TRBJ1-1|NA|TRBV7-8
TGTGCCAGCAGCTTAAGGGAGGGGCGTGAAGCTTTCTTT
CASSLREGREAFF
>TRBD1|TRBJ2-7|NA|TRBV6-1
TGTGCCAGCGAGGACAGGGGGTCTTCCTACGAGCAGTACTTC
CASEDRGSSYEQYF
>NA|TRBJ2-3|NA|TRBV6-6
TGTGCCAGCGTTCCGTTGGGGAGCACAGATACGCAGTATTTT
CASVPLGSTDTQYF
>NA|TRBJ1-2|NA|TRBV5-4
TGTGCCAGCAGCTCCGGGGGTAGGACAGCCCATGGCTACACCTTC
CASSSGGRTAHGYTF
>NA|TRBJ2-2|NA|TRBV7-9
TGTGCCAGCAGCTTACTCGGGCGCACCGGGGAGCTGTTTTTT
CASSLLGRTGELFF
>NA|TRBJ1-2|few|TRBV2
TGTGCCAGCAGTGCTCTTACAGGGTTAGATGGCTACACCTTC
CASSALTGLDGYTF
>NA|TRBJ2-6|NA|TRBV5-1
TGCGCCAGCCATACGAGTACAGGGAGTGGGGCCAACGTCCTGACTTTC
CASHTSTGSGANVLTF
>NA|TRBJ2-5|NA|TRBV7-9
TGTGCCAGCAGCCCACTCTTGGCAGGGGAAGAGACCCAGTACTTC
CASSPLLAGEETQYF